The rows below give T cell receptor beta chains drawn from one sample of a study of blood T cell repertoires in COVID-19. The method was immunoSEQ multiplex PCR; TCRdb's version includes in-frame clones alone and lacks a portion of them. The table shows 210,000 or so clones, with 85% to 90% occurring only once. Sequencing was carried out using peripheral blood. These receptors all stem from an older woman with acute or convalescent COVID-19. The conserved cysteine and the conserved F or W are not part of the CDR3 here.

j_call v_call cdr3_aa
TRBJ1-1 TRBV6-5 ASRSAGAMNTEAF
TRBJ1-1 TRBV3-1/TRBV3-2 ASSQEAGERVNTEAF
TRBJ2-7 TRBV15 ATSRGQRNYEQY
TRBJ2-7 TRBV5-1 ASSAGQASHSYEQY
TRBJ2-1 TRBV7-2 ASSLGAGWVNEQF
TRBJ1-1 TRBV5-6 ASSFPLGGGTEAF
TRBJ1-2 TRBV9 ASSVVTSGNGYT
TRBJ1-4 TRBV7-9 ASSPRRGFSNEKLF
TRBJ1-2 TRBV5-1 ASSLVDRDGYT
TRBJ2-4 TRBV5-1 ASREGTSAAKNIQY
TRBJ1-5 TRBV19 ASSRKQGAWNQPQH
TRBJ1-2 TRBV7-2 ASSVSGQGAVYGYT
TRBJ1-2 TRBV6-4 ASSDSRQGTYGYT
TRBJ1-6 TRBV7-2 ASSLDRSSPLH
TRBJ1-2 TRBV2 ASRPGQRLANYGYT
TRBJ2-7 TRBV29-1 SVPGEINYEQY
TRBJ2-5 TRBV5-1 ASSSIIAETQY
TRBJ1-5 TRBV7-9 ASSLGGRAGMHQPQH
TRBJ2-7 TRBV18 ASSPRDRSYEQY
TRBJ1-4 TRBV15 ATRDRWDEKLF
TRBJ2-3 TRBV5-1 ASSLTGGITDTQY
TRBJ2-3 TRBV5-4 ASSPMDSRTDTQY
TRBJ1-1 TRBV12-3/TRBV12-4 ASSVRRGAEAF
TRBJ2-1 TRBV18 ASSPRQGGNEQF
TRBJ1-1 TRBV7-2 ASSISGYTEAF
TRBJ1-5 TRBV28 ASSLLGKVSNQPQH
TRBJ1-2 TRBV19 ASSIVAEGYDGYT
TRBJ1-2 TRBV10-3 ATNFDRVYGYT
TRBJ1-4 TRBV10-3 AISETGFEKLF
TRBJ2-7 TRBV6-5 ASSYSIQGAPYEQY
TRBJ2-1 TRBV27 ASSFSGRVSNEQF
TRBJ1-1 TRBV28 ASSRGQANTEAF
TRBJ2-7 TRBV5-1 ASTPAASGGVYEQY
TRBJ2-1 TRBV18 ASSLTSGSSSYNEQF
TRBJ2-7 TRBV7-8 ASSLGQMAYEQY
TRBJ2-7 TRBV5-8 ASSGRTGGAEQY
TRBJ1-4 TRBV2 AGQGSSEKLF
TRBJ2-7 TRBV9 ASSVALAAAYEQY
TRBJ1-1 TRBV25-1 ASRRGTEAF
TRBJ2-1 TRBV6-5 ATLRAGQIGEQF
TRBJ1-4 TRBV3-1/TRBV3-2 ASSPETGTNEKLF
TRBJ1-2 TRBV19 ASSILGQDGYT
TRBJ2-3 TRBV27 ASSHRDFLGGTDTQY
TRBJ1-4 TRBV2 ASSDDRSVMPKLF
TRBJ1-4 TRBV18 ASSPPSRGPYPTNEKLF
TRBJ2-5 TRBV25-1 ASSVNRERETQY
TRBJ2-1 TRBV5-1 ASSGTLAGAYNEQF
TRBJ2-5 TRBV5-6 ASSFYSFGGGRRETQY